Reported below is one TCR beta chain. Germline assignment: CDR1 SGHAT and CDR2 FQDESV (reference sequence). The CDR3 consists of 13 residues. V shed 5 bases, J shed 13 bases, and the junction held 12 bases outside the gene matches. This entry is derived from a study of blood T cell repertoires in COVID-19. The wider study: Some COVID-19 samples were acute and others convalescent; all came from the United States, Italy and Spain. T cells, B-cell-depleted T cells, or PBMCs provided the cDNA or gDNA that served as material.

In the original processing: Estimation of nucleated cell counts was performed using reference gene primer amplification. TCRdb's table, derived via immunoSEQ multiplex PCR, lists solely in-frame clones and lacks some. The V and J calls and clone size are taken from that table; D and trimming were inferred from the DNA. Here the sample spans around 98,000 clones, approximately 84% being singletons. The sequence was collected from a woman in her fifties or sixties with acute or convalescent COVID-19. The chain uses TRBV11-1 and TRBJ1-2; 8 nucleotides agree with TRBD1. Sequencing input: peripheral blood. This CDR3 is CASSDRTGNAVTF. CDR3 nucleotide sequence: TGTGCCAGCAGCGACCGGACAGGGAATGCTGTCACCTTC.